One T cell receptor (beta chain) is described in this entry. The data originate from a study of shared T cell receptors in the human thymus. TCRdb's table, derived via immunoSEQ multiplex PCR, lists solely in-frame clones and lacks some. Among approximately 490,000 clones listed, 75% to 85% were seen once. Germline V gene lookup returns CDR1 SGHRS and CDR2 YFSETQ. The CDR3 totals 16 residues. V shed 4 bases, J shed 6 bases, and the junction held 12 bases outside the gene matches. The same sample was also studied in work on human thymus T cells. That paper adds: Thymus was obtained from resections taken during corrective heart surgery.

The receptor was isolated from a boy in the first two years of life with a congenital heart defect. The specimen was thymocytes. The chain has TRBV5-1 and TRBJ2-7, with 11 bases lining up with TRBD2. The CDR3, as DNA: TGCGCCAGCAGCGGATCGACTAGCGGGAATTTGTGCGAGCAGTACTTC. It codes for CASSGSTSGNLCEQYF. Together with reference TRBV5-1 and TRBJ2-7, the CDR3 gives the full variable domain: KAGVTQTPRYLIKTRGQQVTLSCSPISGHRSVSWYQQTPGQGLQFLFEYFSETQRNKGNFPGRFSGRQFSNSRSEMNVSTLELGDSALYLCASSGSTSGNLCEQYFGPGTRLTVT.